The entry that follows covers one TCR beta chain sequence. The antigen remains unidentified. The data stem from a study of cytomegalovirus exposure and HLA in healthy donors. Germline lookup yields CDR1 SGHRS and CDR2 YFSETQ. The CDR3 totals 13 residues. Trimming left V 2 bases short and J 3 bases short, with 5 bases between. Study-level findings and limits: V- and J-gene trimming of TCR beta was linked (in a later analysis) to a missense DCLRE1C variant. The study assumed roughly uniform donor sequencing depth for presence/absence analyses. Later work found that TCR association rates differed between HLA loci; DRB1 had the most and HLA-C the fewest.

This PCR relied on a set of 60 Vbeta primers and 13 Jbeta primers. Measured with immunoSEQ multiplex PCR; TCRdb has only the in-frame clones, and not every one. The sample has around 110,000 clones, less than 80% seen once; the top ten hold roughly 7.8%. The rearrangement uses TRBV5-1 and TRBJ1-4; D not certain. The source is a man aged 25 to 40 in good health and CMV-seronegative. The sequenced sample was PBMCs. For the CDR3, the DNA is TGCGCCAGCAGCTTACAATCTAATGAAAAACTGTTTTTT. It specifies CASSLQSNEKLFF.